The T cell receptor beta chain under discussion was sequenced for a study of beta chain features in type 1 diabetes (dated by TCRdb to 2016 to 2019). General notes on the study: No differences in mean age, gender distribution, total cell number or subset yield were found between patients and healthy donors. In the study, TCRB repertoires of sorted circulating CD4+ T cell subsets from recently diagnosed type 1 diabetes patients were compared with those of matched healthy donors. Regulatory and stem cell-like memory subsets were isolated from only 8 patients and roughly 8 healthy donors, whereas naive and central memory subsets came from all 30 or so donors. A total of approximately 99,000,000 sorted cells were examined across all samples, and RNA yield correlated strongly with the number of cells per subset. General conclusions and limits of the study: Fewer insertions and more nucleotide deletions at VDJ recombination sites were observed in patients with type 1 diabetes, implying thymic rearrangement abnormalities. Type 1 diabetes patients showed a moderate but significant shortening of TCRB CDR3 length in all four CD4+ subsets. Naive, central memory and regulatory TCRB repertoires appeared to be more similar among patients than among healthy donors. Because cDNA was sequenced instead of genomic DNA, highly expressing activated cells could be over-represented, though the groups showed no difference in activation or CD3 levels. Shorter templates might have been favored by PCR, but patient and control samples were amplified and corrected together, so both groups would have been affected equally by any skew. Because the HLA sub-analyses included only small numbers of individuals, any influence of HLA type on TCRB rearrangement was left unresolved.

The cysteine opens and the phenylalanine closes a CDR3 of 17 amino acids. CDR3 DNA is the only sequence kept; it has 51 bases, read in frame from the first base. The germline V gene specifies SGHDT as CDR1 and YYEEEE as CDR2. V and J are truncated by 4 bases and 2 bases respectively, leaving an intervening sequence of 19 bases. The entire isolated RNA was reverse transcribed using the High Capacity cDNA Reverse Transcription Kit, and thus expressed TCRB transcripts were sequenced. Deep immunoSEQ sequencing was performed on naive, central memory and regulatory T cell samples, with an average of roughly 4 million total reads per sample. After sorted cells were lysed in RLT buffer, RNA was extracted with DNase-treated RNeasy Micro or Mini kits, with the choice depending on cell number. To prevent cross-contamination, every cell subset was processed on its own, while patient and healthy donor samples were processed together. The immunoSEQ multiplex PCR was used to amplify TCRB sequences from cDNA, yielding 87-bp fragments that span the CDR3 region. The amplicons were sequenced using the Illumina HiSeq platform. In the source study's methods: Synthetic template baselines were used to correct PCR bias computationally, reads within Hamming distance 2 were collapsed, and singletons that could not be merged were discarded. Reads were aligned against IMGT so that V, D and J genes, CDR3 length and insertions or deletions at six rearrangement sites could be assigned. Clonotype counts were normalized to sorted cell number within each subset before computing true diversity and Gini coefficients with the tcR R package. Repertoire sharing was quantified using the overlap coefficient calculated on TCRB nucleotide sequences. TCRdb mirrors the immuneACCESS table, restricted to in-frame sequences. Some clones are absent from its copies; in checked studies, under half trace to an unresolved V gene, and the reason for the others is unknown. Clonal size and the V and J genes are those of that table, whereas D and trimming came from the DNA. This sample lists 120,000 to 150,000 clones; 9.5% to 10% were detected once. The top ten constitute less than 0.85% of the sample.

A single peripheral blood draw of 90 to 150 mL on average was collected from each donor into heparinised tubes. Using a panel that included CD45RO, CCR7, CD25, CD127, CD95 and CD27, naive, central memory, regulatory and stem cell-like memory CD4+ T cells were sorted on a BD FACSAria II. A purity above 98% was achieved for all sorted populations. PBMCs were isolated immediately by Lymphoprep density gradient centrifugation and stained directly without culture. To minimize batch effects, samples were stained and sorted in pairs, one healthy donor with one patient per experiment. A note on this clone: The antigen this receptor binds is unknown. Base qualities are not recorded, but no much larger clone differs from it by a single base.

The sample taken for sequencing was central memory CD4+ T cells from blood. The chain was built from TRBV5-6 and TRBJ2-1; no D gene can be assigned with confidence. This clonotype was obtained from a woman aged 40 to 50 in good health. In nucleotides, the sequence is TGTGCCAGCAGCCCCCTGAAACTCGGCGGCCCCTACAATGAGCAGTTCTTC. Translation gives CASSPLKLGGPYNEQFF.